This T cell receptor (beta chain) emerged from a study of shared clonotypes between healthy human individuals. Memory CD4+ cells were the fraction left after CD45RA+ naive selection. A word on this clone: Its target is unknown.

Method: immunoSEQ multiplex PCR; TCRdb's copy keeps in-frame clones and lacks some. The sample yields some 1.5 million clones, 95% to 99% seen once. The germline V gene encodes CDR1 SGHNT and CDR2 YYREEE (reference sequence). CDR3 length equals 14 residues. V shed 0 bases and J shed 7 bases, with 11 bases lying between them. Overall study results and limits: Estimated richness values were generally larger in naive subsets than in memory subsets.

The sequenced material came from naive CD4+ T cells sorted from blood. Subset described: CD45RA+ positively selected. V is TRBV5-4 and J is TRBJ1-5; D uncertain. The clonotype comes from a man between 25 and 39 years old in good health. CDR3 protein: CASSLAGSKQPQHF. The DNA for the CDR3 is TGTGCCAGCAGCTTGGCCGGCAGTAAACAGCCCCAGCATTTT.